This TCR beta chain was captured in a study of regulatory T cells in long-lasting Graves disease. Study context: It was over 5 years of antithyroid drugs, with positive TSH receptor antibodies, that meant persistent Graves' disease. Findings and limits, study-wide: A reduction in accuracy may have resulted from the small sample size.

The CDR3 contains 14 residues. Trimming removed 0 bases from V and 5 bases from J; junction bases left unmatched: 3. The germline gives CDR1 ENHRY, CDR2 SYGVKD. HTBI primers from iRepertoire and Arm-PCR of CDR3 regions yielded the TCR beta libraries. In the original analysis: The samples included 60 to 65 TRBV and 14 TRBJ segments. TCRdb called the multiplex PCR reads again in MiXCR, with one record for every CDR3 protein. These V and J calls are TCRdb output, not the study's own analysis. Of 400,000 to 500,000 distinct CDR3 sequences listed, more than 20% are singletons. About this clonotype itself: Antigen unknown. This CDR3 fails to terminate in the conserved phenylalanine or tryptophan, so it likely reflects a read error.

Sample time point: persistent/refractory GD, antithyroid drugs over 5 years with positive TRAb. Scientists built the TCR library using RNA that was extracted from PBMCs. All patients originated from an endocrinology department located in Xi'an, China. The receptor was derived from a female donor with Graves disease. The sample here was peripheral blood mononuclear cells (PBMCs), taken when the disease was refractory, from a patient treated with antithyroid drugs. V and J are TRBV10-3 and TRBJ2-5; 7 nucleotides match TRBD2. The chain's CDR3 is CAISESGTTETQYS. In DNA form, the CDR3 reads TGTGCCATCAGTGAGTCTGGGACTACCGAGACCCAGTACTCC.